The 27 T cell receptor beta chains below come from one sample, sequenced in a study of radiotherapy plus CTLA-4 blockade in lung cancer. The repertoire was sequenced with immunoSEQ multiplex PCR; TCRdb's copy has only in-frame clones and lacks some. The sample includes approximately 40,000 clones, 80% to 90% seen only once; the top ten take approximately 22%. The source material was peripheral blood, sampled from a patient treated with radiotherapy plus ipilimumab. These TCRs come from a human donor with non-small cell lung cancer whose response to radiotherapy plus ipilimumab could not be evaluated.

CDR3 residues: CASSRDQPQHF. CDR3 nucleotide sequence: TGTGCCAGCAGCCGGGATCAGCCCCAGCATTTT. V gene TRBV28 combines with J gene TRBJ1-5; D is undetermined. V gave up 6 bases and J gave up 5 bases, with 5 bases separating them. The CDR3 sequence is 11 residues long. Looked up from germline, CDR1 is MDHEN and CDR2 is SYDVKM.

The chain employs TRBV6-1 and TRBJ2-2; 7 bases are shared with TRBD2. CDR3 length: 15 residues. From germline, CDR1 is MNHNS and CDR2 SASEGT. The V segment lost 0 bases and the J segment 5 bases; nucleotides outside the gene matches: 3. This chain's CDR3 is CASSEAPGRTGELFF. CDR3 nucleotides: TGTGCCAGCAGTGAAGCGCCCGGGAGGACCGGGGAGCTGTTTTTT.

This chain uses TRBV11-2 with TRBJ2-5; the match to TRBD2 covers 14 bases. The DNA end is more similar to TRBJ2-7, so the J call may be wrong. This CDR3 is 16 amino acids long. Looked up from germline, CDR1 is SGHAT and CDR2 is FQNNGV. The CDR3 coding sequence is TGTGCCAGCAGCCCGTCGGGACTAGCGGGAGTGAACGAGCAGTACTTC. The encoded protein is CASSPSGLAGVNEQYF.

The chain carries TRBV5-8 and TRBJ2-2; D not resolved. V lost 4 bases and J lost 8, with 12 bases in between. The germline CDR1 and CDR2 sequences are SGHTS and YDEGEE. The CDR3 sequence is 13 residues long. CDR3 DNA sequence: TGTGCCAGCAGCGGAATGCAGGTTGGGGAGCTGTTTTTT. As protein: CASSGMQVGELFF.

V usage is TRBV11-3 and J usage is TRBJ2-3, with 7 nucleotides matching TRBD1. The CDR3 loop spans 13 amino acids. V shed 5 bases and J 1 base; nucleotides not matched to a gene: 0. The V gene's germline CDR1 is SGHNT and CDR2 YENEEA. The CDR3 bases are TGTGCCAGCAGCGGACAGGGCACAGATACGCAGTATTTT. Encoded protein: CASSGQGTDTQYF.

This clone was found a few times. The V and J genes are TRBV7-9 and TRBJ2-1; D remains ambiguous. The V end was cut by 2 bases, the J end by 9 bases, with 17 bases between. The germline V gene has CDR1 SEHNR and CDR2 FQNEAQ (reference sequence). This CDR3 is 15 amino acids long. The CDR3 DNA is TGTGCCAGCAGCTTAATCACTGGGCCAGGTGGTGAGCAGTTCTTC. Translation gives CASSLITGPGGEQFF.

This rearrangement joins TRBV7-9 to TRBJ1-5; 7 bases are shared with TRBD1. Germline V gene sequence: CDR1 SEHNR, CDR2 FQNEAQ (reference sequence). Trimming took 5 bases from V and 5 from J; bases not matched to a gene: 6. The CDR3 length is 14 residues. CDR3 DNA: TGTGCCAGCAGCAATACCACAGGGGATCAGCCCCAGCATTTT. Amino acids: CASSNTTGDQPQHF. The full variable domain, with the rest looked up from reference TRBV7-9 and TRBJ1-5, is DTGVSQNPRHKITKRGQNVTFRCDPISEHNRLYWYRQTLGQGPEFLTYFQNEAQLEKSRLLSDRFSAERPKGSFSTLEIQRTEQGDSAMYLCASSNTTGDQPQHFGDGTRLSIL.

The V and J genes are TRBV10-3 and TRBJ1-5; 7 positions agree with TRBD1. CDR1 ENHRY and CDR2 SYGVKD come from the germline V gene. The CDR3 covers 14 residues. V gave up 10 bases and J gave up 6 bases; unmatched junction bases: 12. The CDR3 loop is CATADRPGSQPQHF. DNA for the CDR3: TGTGCCACTGCGGACAGGCCGGGAAGTCAGCCCCAGCATTTT.

The chain combines TRBV11-2 with TRBJ2-3; D gene ambiguous. Trimming pared 5 bases from V and 2 bases from J, leaving 2 bases between. Germline V gives CDR1 SGHAT, CDR2 FQNNGV. This CDR3 comprises 11 residues. The CDR3 is CASSHTDTQYF. The CDR3, as DNA: TGTGCCAGCAGCCACACAGATACGCAGTATTTT.

The chain combines TRBV2 with TRBJ2-1, with no clear D. The CDR3 length is 19 residues. Between the trimmed V and J ends, which lost 1 base and 0 bases, there was a span of 19 bases. CDR1 is SNHLY, CDR2 FYNNEI, per germline. This CDR3 reads CASSEGLRVRLSSYNEQFF. As DNA, the CDR3 is TGTGCCAGCAGTGAAGGTCTACGGGTTAGGTTAAGCTCCTACAATGAGCAGTTCTTC.

This chain uses TRBV5-4 with TRBJ2-7; 9 bases are a match to TRBD1. CDR1 is SGHNT and CDR2 is YYREEE in the germline V gene (reference sequence). This CDR3 has 16 residues. The trim removed 0 bases at V and 3 bases at J, leaving 7 bases unmatched. For the CDR3, the DNA is TGTGCCAGCAGCTTGGCCGGCGGACAGGGGAACTACGAGCAGTACTTC. Its protein is CASSLAGGQGNYEQYF.

As to this clone: At one boundary the junction diverges from the germline segment, which might be a read error. This sequence joins TRBV28 and TRBJ1-5; D might be TRBD1 (5 bases). Per the germline V gene, CDR1 is MDHEN and CDR2 is SYDVKM. The CDR3 covers 15 residues. The CDR3 protein is CASSLLSGGGQPQHF. The CDR3 nucleotides are TGTGCCAGCAGCTTATTGTCCGGGGGAGGTCAGCCCCAGCATTTT.

This clone was detected once. This chain links TRBV9 with TRBJ1-1; 7 bases are a match to TRBD1. Germline CDR1 reads SGDLS; CDR2 reads YYNGEE. The V segment lost 3 bases and the J segment 11 bases; nucleotides outside the gene matches: 7. This CDR3 contains 12 residues. As DNA, the CDR3 is TGTGCCAGCAGCGCTAATGACAGGGATGCTTTCTTT. This sequence encodes CASSANDRDAFF.

Concerning this clone itself: This CDR3 is also generated by other DNA sequences in the sample. V usage is TRBV28 and J usage is TRBJ1-2, with no clear D. Trimming left V 6 bases short and J 7 bases short, with 9 bases between. Germline CDR1 reads MDHEN; CDR2 reads SYDVKM. The CDR3 is 11 residues long. The CDR3 DNA reads as TGTGCCAGCAGAAGGACTGGTGGCTACACCTTC. Protein product: CASRRTGGYTF.

This clone turned up a few times. CDR3 bases: TGTGCCAGCAGCCCTAGCGGGGGGGCCGGGGAGACCCAGTACTTC. This gives the protein CASSPSGGAGETQYF. The chain carries TRBV9 and TRBJ2-5, with 12 bases aligning to TRBD2. V lost 4 bases to trimming and J lost 5 bases; unmatched junction nucleotides: 6. The CDR3 is 15 residues long. CDR1 and CDR2 (germline): SGDLS, YYNGEE.

V and J are TRBV19 and TRBJ1-5; unclear D gene. Germline-derived CDR1 and CDR2 are LNHDA and SQIVND (reference sequence). V was shortened by 3 bases and J by 6 bases, with 12 bases between the two germline ends. The CDR3 totals 14 residues. CDR3 in amino acids: CASSILEGGQPQHF. The CDR3 nucleotides are TGTGCCAGTAGTATCCTCGAGGGCGGTCAGCCCCAGCATTTT.

For this clone: The identical CDR3 is also encoded by other nucleotide sequences in the sample. The rearrangement joins TRBV9 to TRBJ1-5; weak D call: TRBD1 (5 bases). Germline V gives CDR1 SGDLS, CDR2 YYNGEE. The CDR3 runs to 15 residues. V gave up 3 bases and J gave up 3 bases, with 13 bases separating them. The CDR3 is CASSGETDINQPQHF. As DNA, the CDR3 is TGTGCCAGCAGCGGAGAGACAGATATCAATCAGCCCCAGCATTTT.

This chain connects TRBV2 to TRBJ1-2; D uncertain. Germline V gene data show CDR1 as SNHLY and CDR2 as FYNNEI. The CDR3 loop spans 15 amino acids. V was pared by 7 bases and J by 0 bases, with 15 bases between. The CDR3 reads CASTGRESANYGYTF. CDR3 bases: TGTGCCAGCACGGGAAGGGAGTCTGCTAACTATGGCTACACCTTC.

This rearrangement joins TRBV18 to TRBJ1-2, with 8 bases matching TRBD1. V lost 4 bases and J lost 8; bases outside the gene matches: 15. CDR1 and CDR2 from the germline V gene are KGHSH and LQKENI. This CDR3 has 16 residues. Here the CDR3 reads CASSRTQDRELEGYTF. The CDR3 coding sequence is TGTGCCAGCTCACGGACCCAGGACAGGGAGTTGGAGGGCTACACCTTC.

V gene TRBV28 combines with J gene TRBJ1-3; weak D call: TRBD1 (5 bases). There are 15 residues in the CDR3. V lost 5 bases and J lost 0, with 11 bases in between. The V gene's germline CDR1 is MDHEN and CDR2 SYDVKM. CDR3 protein: CASSLDRDSGNTIYF. The CDR3 nucleotides read TGTGCCAGCAGTCTCGACAGAGACTCTGGAAACACCATATATTTT.

The CDR3 DNA reads as TGTGCCAGCAGTGACTGTTGGAAAACGGGGGGGACCGTCCAAGAGACCCAGTACTTC. Amino acid sequence: CASSDCWKTGGTVQETQYF. The chain recombines TRBV6-4 with TRBJ2-5; 8 bases line up with TRBD2. Germline CDR1 and CDR2: MRHNA and SNTAGT. CDR3 length: 19 amino acids. V was pared by 1 base and J by 1 base, with 14 bases of the junction left unmatched.

This clone was detected only a few times. The chain links TRBV19 to TRBJ2-1, with TRBD2 as a possible D gene (5 bases). The ends were cut back, 3 bases at V and 8 bases at J, with 17 bases in the middle. This CDR3 has 15 amino acids. The germline gives CDR1 LNHDA, CDR2 SQIVND (reference sequence). The CDR3 region has the DNA TGTGCCAGTAGTATTAGCGACTCAGCTGGTCATGAGCAGTTCTTC. This encodes CASSISDSAGHEQFF.

CDR3 region: CASSPLPGGGSYEQYF. The CDR3 DNA follows: TGTGCCAGCAGTCCCCTCCCGGGGGGGGGCAGCTACGAGCAGTACTTC. V is TRBV27 and J is TRBJ2-7; TRBD2 matches at 8 bases. Germline lookup yields CDR1 MNHEY and CDR2 SMNVEV (reference sequence). The length of the CDR3 is 16 residues. J lost 3 bases, V lost 5 bases, and 12 bases had no gene match.

Only one count was recorded for this clone. The chain carries TRBV11-2 and TRBJ1-2; D perhaps matches TRBD1 (5 bases). V was clipped by 0 bases and J by 5 bases, with 13 bases between them. The germline CDR1 and CDR2 sequences are SGHAT and FQNNGV. CDR3 length: 15 amino acids. The CDR3 sequence is CASSLEGRVEYGYTF. CDR3 nucleotide sequence: TGTGCCAGCAGCTTAGAGGGCAGGGTTGAATATGGCTACACCTTC.

The gene calls are TRBV5-6 and TRBJ2-1, with D maybe TRBD2 (6 bases). CDR1 SGHDT and CDR2 YYEEEE come from the germline V gene. V lost 3 bases to trimming and J lost 0 bases, with 16 bases between them. The CDR3 runs 17 residues. The chain's CDR3 is CASSSSWGRSSYNEQFF. The DNA of the CDR3 is TGTGCCAGCAGCTCATCGTGGGGGAGGAGCTCCTACAATGAGCAGTTCTTC.

The rearrangement joins TRBV21-1 to TRBJ2-7; the DNA was not used to check the table's D call, TRBD2. TRBV21-1 is shown as a pseudogene. This CDR3 is built from 15 residues. CDR3 amino acids: CASRGLAGDSYEQYF. CDR3 bases: TGTGCCAGCAGAGGACTAGCGGGAGACTCCTACGAGCAGTACTTC.

V gene TRBV28 combines with J gene TRBJ1-3; 8 bases are shared with TRBD1. CDR1 is MDHEN, CDR2 SYDVKM, per germline. The trim removed 5 bases at V and 3 bases at J, leaving 9 bases unmatched. There are 16 residues in the CDR3. The chain's CDR3 is CASSIGTGTFGNTIYF. The CDR3 region has the DNA TGTGCCAGCAGTATAGGGACAGGCACCTTTGGAAACACCATATATTTT. Using reference TRBV28 and TRBJ1-3 for the parts outside the CDR3, the full variable domain is DVKVTQSSRYLVKRTGEKVFLECVQDMDHENMFWYRQDPGLGLRLIYFSYDVKMKEKGDIPEGYSVSREKKERFSLILESASTNQTSMYLCASSIGTGTFGNTIYFGEGSWLTVV.